These 10 T cell receptor beta chains share one sample of origin, sequenced in a study of blood T cell repertoires in COVID-19. Libraries were prepared by immunoSEQ multiplex PCR; TCRdb keeps only in-frame clonotypes and omits some of them. This sample yields a few hundred thousand clones, of which 88% are seen a single time; approximately 7.2% belongs to the top ten. The sample taken for sequencing was peripheral blood. The receptors shown here come from a woman aged 30 to 39 who had recovered from COVID-19.

V and J are TRBV2 and TRBJ2-1; D is unresolved. Germline lookup yields CDR1 SNHLY and CDR2 FYNNEI. The CDR3 loop spans 14 amino acids. V dropped 4 bases and J dropped 7 bases, with 14 bases sitting between them. CDR3 loop: CASSAMSVVNEQFF. For the CDR3, the DNA is TGTGCCAGCAGTGCAATGTCAGTCGTAAATGAGCAGTTCTTC.

V and J are TRBV6-6 and TRBJ1-1; tentatively, D is TRBD1 (5 bases). The CDR3 has 14 amino acids. The V end lost 6 bases, the J end lost 5 bases, and 16 bases lay between the germline ends. The germline V gene encodes CDR1 MNHNY and CDR2 SVGAGI (reference sequence). Written as DNA, the CDR3 is TGTGCCAGCAGCCGCGGGGGGTTTGAGACTGAAGCTTTCTTT. Translating it yields CASSRGGFETEAFF.

This chain uses TRBV27 with TRBJ1-6; D gene uncertain. Trimming took 4 bases from V and 0 from J, leaving 10 bases between them. CDR1 is MNHEY, CDR2 SMNVEV, per germline (reference sequence). This CDR3 spans 16 amino acids. The CDR3 region has the DNA TGTGCCAGCAGTTCTAAGATGAGCTCCTATAATTCACCCCTCCACTTT. It translates to CASSSKMSSYNSPLHF.

The chain is built from TRBV4-2 and TRBJ2-7; D might be TRBD2 (6 bases). The CDR3 contains 16 residues. CDR1 is LGHNA and CDR2 is YNFKEQ in the germline V gene. V gave up 0 bases and J gave up 6 bases, with 18 bases separating them. CDR3 region: CASSQEGPPMEGEQYF. CDR3 nucleotides: TGTGCCAGCAGCCAAGAAGGACCCCCCATGGAGGGCGAGCAGTACTTC.

This chain uses TRBV3-1 (or the pseudogene TRBV3-2) with TRBJ2-5; the D gene is possibly TRBD2 (6 bases). Per germline, CDR1 LGHDT and CDR2 YNNKEL (reference sequence). V gave up 3 bases and J gave up 5 bases, with 16 bases separating them. CDR3 length: 15 amino acids. This chain's CDR3 is CASSQGGVGWETQYF. DNA for the CDR3: TGTGCCAGCAGCCAGGGCGGGGTTGGTTGGGAGACCCAGTACTTC.

CDR3 sequence: CASSSTDGGNTEAFF. CDR3 DNA sequence: TGCGCCAGCAGCTCCACAGACGGGGGGAACACTGAAGCTTTCTTT. This chain links TRBV5-1 with TRBJ1-1, with D possibly TRBD1 on 5 matching bases. The germline V gene encodes CDR1 SGHRS and CDR2 YFSETQ. V was pared by 3 bases and J by 1 base, with 13 bases between. This CDR3 is 15 amino acids long.

V gene TRBV5-4 combines with J gene TRBJ1-1; D gene unclear. Germline V gene sequence: CDR1 SGHNT, CDR2 YYREEE (reference sequence). Trimming shortened V by 4 bases and J by 8 bases, and 9 bases separated the two germline ends. This CDR3 has 11 residues. The CDR3 nucleotides read TGTGCCAGCAGCAGCCTTTGGGAAGCTTTCTTT. Translating gives CASSSLWEAFF.

This rearrangement joins TRBV5-1 to TRBJ1-4, with D perhaps matching TRBD1 (6 bases). The V gene lost 1 base and the J gene lost 4 bases, with 8 bases spanning the gap. Germline V gives CDR1 SGHRS, CDR2 YFSETQ. This CDR3 has 14 amino acids. The CDR3 nucleotides are TGCGCCAGCAGCTTGACAGGGAGTAATGAAAAACTGTTTTTT. This encodes CASSLTGSNEKLFF. The full variable domain, its missing parts supplied by reference TRBV5-1 and TRBJ1-4, is KAGVTQTPRYLIKTRGQQVTLSCSPISGHRSVSWYQQTPGQGLQFLFEYFSETQRNKGNFPGRFSGRQFSNSRSEMNVSTLELGDSALYLCASSLTGSNEKLFFGSGTQLSVL.

A single count supports this clone. The genes are TRBV19 and TRBJ1-5; maybe TRBD1 (6 bases). The germline V and J ends were trimmed by 5 bases and 0 bases, with 20 bases remaining between them. Germline CDR1 reads LNHDA; CDR2 reads SQIVND (reference sequence). This CDR3 has 18 amino acids. This CDR3 reads CASSVTSSDSYSNQPQHF. The CDR3 DNA follows: TGTGCCAGTAGTGTGACGTCCTCGGACAGTTATAGCAATCAGCCCCAGCATTTT.

CDR3 protein: CASSMLGQGRDEQFF. CDR3 coding DNA: TGTGCCAGTAGTATGTTGGGACAGGGACGGGATGAGCAGTTCTTC. The chain couples TRBV19 to TRBJ2-1; 9 bases match TRBD1. CDR1 is LNHDA and CDR2 is SQIVND in the germline V gene (reference sequence). With 3 bases clipped from V and 8 bases from J, the junction kept 8 bases outside the gene matches. CDR3 length equals 15 residues.